This T cell receptor beta chain stems from a study of T cells expressing NK-cell markers. Study-wide context: One of eight sequenced donors was HCMV-seronegative; the other seven were seropositive.

TCRdb reworked the 5' RACE reads into one entry per CDR3 protein, no DNA. Seen in this sample are more than 250,000 distinct CDR3 sequences; the ten most common clones hold approximately 0.41%. The CDR3 covers 15 residues. The V call is TRBV12-3 or TRBV12-4, the J call TRBJ2-3; the TCRdb call, TRBD2, lacks DNA for checking. Sequences were obtained from blood T cells: a sorted CD56 or NKG2C T cell subset, CD4+ or CD8+ T cells, or bulk PBMC T cells (not recorded which). The receptor was derived from a young man in good health. CDR3 sequence reads: CASSPRLVHTDTQYF.